This TCR beta chain was identified during a study of cytomegalovirus exposure and HLA in healthy donors. Looking at the study overall: Counted in an early data release were approximately 85 million unique TCRs from HLA-typed donors.

Donors showed nominal health when sampled, although they likely had unrecorded immune exposures. The CDR3 extends over 12 amino acids. V lost 5 bases and J lost 5, with 8 bases in between. Looked up from germline, CDR1 is LNHDA and CDR2 is SQIVND (reference sequence). The PCR contained 60 Vbeta and 13 Jbeta primers. Sequencing was performed with immunoSEQ multiplex PCR; in TCRdb, only in-frame clones are kept and a portion is missing. The table lists roughly 140,000 clones, roughly 80% of them singletons. Study-wide points: No immune exposure information besides CMV serostatus was available. According to an earlier analysis, most TCR beta V segments yielded productive rearrangements about 87% or about 30% of the time.

Concerning this clone: The antigen remains undetermined.

V is TRBV19 and J is TRBJ2-3; no clear D. Sequenced input: PBMCs. This receptor was obtained from a woman between 35 and 50 years old in good health and CMV-seropositive. CDR3: CASSFHLDTQYF. The CDR3 DNA follows: TGTGCCAGTAGTTTTCACTTAGATACGCAGTATTTT.